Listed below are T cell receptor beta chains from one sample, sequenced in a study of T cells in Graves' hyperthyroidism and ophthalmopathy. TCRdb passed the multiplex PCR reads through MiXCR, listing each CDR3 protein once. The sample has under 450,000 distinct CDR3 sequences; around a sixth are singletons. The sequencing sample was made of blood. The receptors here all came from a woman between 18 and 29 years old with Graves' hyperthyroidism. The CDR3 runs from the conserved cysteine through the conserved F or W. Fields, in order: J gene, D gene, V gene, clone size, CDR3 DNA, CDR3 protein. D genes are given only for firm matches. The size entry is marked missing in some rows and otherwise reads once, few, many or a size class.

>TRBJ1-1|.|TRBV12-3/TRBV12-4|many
TGTGCCAGCAGTTTATATGGGGGCAGGAGTCCTGAAGCTTTCTTT
CASSLYGGRSPEAFF
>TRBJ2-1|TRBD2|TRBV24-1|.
TGTGCCACCAGTGAGGGAGGGCCAACGTTCTTC
CATSEGGPTFF
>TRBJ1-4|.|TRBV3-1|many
TGTGCCAGCAGCCCAACGACTGAAAAACTGTTTTTT
CASSPTTEKLFF
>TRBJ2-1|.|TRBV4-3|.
TGCGCCAGCAGCCAAGATTTTCCTCAGGGATCATCCTACAATGAGCAGTTCTTC
CASSQDFPQGSSYNEQFF
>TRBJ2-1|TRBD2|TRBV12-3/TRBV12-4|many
TGTGCCAGCAGTCAAGCGGGAGGGCCTCGGTATGAGCAGTTCTTC
CASSQAGGPRYEQFF
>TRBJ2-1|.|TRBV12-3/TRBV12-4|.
TGTGCCAGCAGTTTAGCTGGGGCCGTCAATGAGCAGTTCTTC
CASSLAGAVNEQFF
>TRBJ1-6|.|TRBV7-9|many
TGTGCCACCACCCATCGAGGGGGTTCACCCCTCCACTTT
CATTHRGGSPLHF
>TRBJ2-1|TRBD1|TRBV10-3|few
TGTGCCATCAGTGAGACGGGGACAGGGGAAGGAAATGAGCAGTTCTTC
CAISETGTGEGNEQFF
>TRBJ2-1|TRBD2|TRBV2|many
TGTGCCAGCAGTGTCCTAGCGGGAGACTACAATGAGCAGTTCTTC
CASSVLAGDYNEQFF
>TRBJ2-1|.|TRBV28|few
TGTGCCAGCATCATCCGCACAGGGTCCTACAATGAGCAGTTCTTC
CASIIRTGSYNEQFF
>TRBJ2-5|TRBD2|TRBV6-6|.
TGTGCCAGCAGTTACTTCGCGGCTAGCGGCAAAGAGACCCAGTACTTC
CASSYFAASGKETQYF
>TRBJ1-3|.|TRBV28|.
TGTGCCAGCAGTTTCGAGGCCCCGAACACCATATATTTT
CASSFEAPNTIYF
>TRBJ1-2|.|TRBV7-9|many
TGTGCCAGCAGCCAGGACGCAAACTATGGCTACACCTTC
CASSQDANYGYTF
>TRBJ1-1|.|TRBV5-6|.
TGTGCCAGCAGGGGGTACGGACAGAACACTGAAGCTTTCTTT
CASRGYGQNTEAFF
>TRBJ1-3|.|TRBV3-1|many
TGTGCCAGCAGCCCGGTGTACGAGGCATCAGGAAACACCATATATTTT
CASSPVYEASGNTIYF
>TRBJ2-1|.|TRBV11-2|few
TGTGCCAGCAGCTGGGGACGGGGGTCGGGAACCATTCAGTTCTTC
CASSWGRGSGTIQFF
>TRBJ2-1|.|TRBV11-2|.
TGTGCCAGCAGCTTGGGGGCGGTCCCCGACAATGAGCAGTTCTTC
CASSLGAVPDNEQFF
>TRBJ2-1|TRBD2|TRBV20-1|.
TGCAGTGCTAGTTGGGCTAGCGGCCTCTACAATGAGCAGTTCTTC
CSASWASGLYNEQFF
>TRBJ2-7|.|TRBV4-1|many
TGCGCCAGCAGCGTACTTCTCCAGGGTCTAACCTACGAGCAGTACTTC
CASSVLLQGLTYEQYF
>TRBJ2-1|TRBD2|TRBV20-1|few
TGCAGTGCTAGAGATCAACGAGGCGGGAGTATGAATGAGCAGTTCTTC
CSARDQRGGSMNEQFF
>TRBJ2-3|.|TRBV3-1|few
TGTGCCAGCAGCCAAGGGGACAGCCGGATCGTGCCGGGGGACACAGATACGCAGTATTTT
CASSQGDSRIVPGDTDTQYF
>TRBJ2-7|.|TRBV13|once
TGTGCCAGCAGCGAAGAGATTGGGGGCGGCTACGAGCAGTACTTC
CASSEEIGGGYEQYF
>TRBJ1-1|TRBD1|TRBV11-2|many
TGTGCCAGCAGCACTCCCGGGACAGCGAACACTGAAGCTTTCTTT
CASSTPGTANTEAFF
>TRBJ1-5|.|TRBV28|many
TGTGCCAGCAGTCGAAGTCAGCCCCAGCATTTT
CASSRSQPQHF
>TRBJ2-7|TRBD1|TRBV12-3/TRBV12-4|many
TGTGCCAGCAGTCCTCGGACAGGGGGGTTTTACGAGCAGTACTTC
CASSPRTGGFYEQYF
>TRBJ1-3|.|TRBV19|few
TGTGCCAGTAGTATAGGAGACTTCTCTGGAAACACCATATATTTT
CASSIGDFSGNTIYF
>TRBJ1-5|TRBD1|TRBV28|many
TGTGCCAGCAGTTTGGCCCAGTGGGGGGACAGTCAGCCCCAGCATTTT
CASSLAQWGDSQPQHF
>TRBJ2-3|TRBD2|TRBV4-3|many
TGCGCCAGCAGCCCCTTAAGGCGGGGGGGCCCAGATACGCAGTATTTT
CASSPLRRGGPDTQYF
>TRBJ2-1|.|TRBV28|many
TGTGCCAGCAGTTTATGGCGACAGGACTCCTACAATGAGCAGTTCTTC
CASSLWRQDSYNEQFF
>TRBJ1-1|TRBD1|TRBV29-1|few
TGCAGCGTTGAAGGAGGGGCAGGGGGAAGGAACACTGAAGCTTTCTTT
CSVEGGAGGRNTEAFF
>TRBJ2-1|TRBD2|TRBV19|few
TGTGCCAGTAGTATTAGCGGGGCCTACAATGAGCAGTTCTTC
CASSISGAYNEQFF
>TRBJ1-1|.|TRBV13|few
TGTGCCAGCAGCTTATTCTCAGAGGACACTGAAGCTTTCTTT
CASSLFSEDTEAFF
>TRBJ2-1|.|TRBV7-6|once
TGTGCCAGCAGCTTAGCTGGCAATGAGCAGCTCTTC
CASSLAGNEQLF
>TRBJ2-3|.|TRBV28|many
TGTGCCAGCAGTTCTCGACAGGGCACAGATACGCAGTATTTT
CASSSRQGTDTQYF
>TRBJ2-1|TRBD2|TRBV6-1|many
TGTGCCAGCAAGCGGGGGCCGTCCTACAATGAGCAGTTCTTC
CASKRGPSYNEQFF
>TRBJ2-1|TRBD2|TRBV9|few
TGTGCCAGCAGCGTCAGCGGGGGGGGGGGCTACAATGAGCAGTTCTTC
CASSVSGGGGYNEQFF
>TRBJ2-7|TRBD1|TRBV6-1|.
TGTGCCAGCAAACCGGACAGGAGCTCCTACGAGCAGTACTTC
CASKPDRSSYEQYF
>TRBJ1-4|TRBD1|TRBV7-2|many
TGTGCCAGCAGCTTAGCCCTGGGACAGCCAAATGAAAAACTGTTTTTT
CASSLALGQPNEKLFF
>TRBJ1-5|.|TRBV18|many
TGTGCCAGCTCACCAACAGGGTTGGGTCAGCCCCAGCATTTT
CASSPTGLGQPQHF
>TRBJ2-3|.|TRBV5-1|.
TGCGCCAGCAGCTTAGGATGGCGGGGACTTGATACGCGGTATTTT
CASSLGWRGLDTRYF
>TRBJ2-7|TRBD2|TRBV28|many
TGTGCCAGCAGTCCCCGAACTAGCGGGGGTGACGAGCAGTACTTC
CASSPRTSGGDEQYF
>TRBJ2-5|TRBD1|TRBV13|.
TGTGCCAGCAGCCAGGGAAAAGGACAGGGGTTGGAGACCCAGTACTTC
CASSQGKGQGLETQYF
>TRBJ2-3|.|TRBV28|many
TGTGCCAGCCCCCCCAAAGGGAGGGGGGATACGCAGTATTTT
CASPPKGRGDTQYF
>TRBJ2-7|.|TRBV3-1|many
TGTGCCAGCAGCCAACCTGAAGGGGAGCAGTACTTC
CASSQPEGEQYF
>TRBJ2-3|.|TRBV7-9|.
TGTGCCAGCAGCGTGGGACCGACGGGCACAGATACGCAGTATTTT
CASSVGPTGTDTQYF
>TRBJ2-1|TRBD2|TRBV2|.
TGTGCCAGCAGCATGAGGGGCGCGGGAGGGCCCAATGAGCAGTTCTTC
CASSMRGAGGPNEQFF
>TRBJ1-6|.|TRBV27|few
TGTGCCAGCTGCCCCTTCCTGAGCTCCTATAATTCACCCCTCCACTTT
CASCPFLSSYNSPLHF
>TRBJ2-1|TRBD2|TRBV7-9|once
TGTGCCAGCAGCTCACTAGCGGGGGACTCCTACAATGAGCAGTTCTTC
CASSSLAGDSYNEQFF
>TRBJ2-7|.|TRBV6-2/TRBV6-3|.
TGTGCCAGCAGTTACTCGGACCGACCCTACGAGCAGTACTTC
CASSYSDRPYEQYF
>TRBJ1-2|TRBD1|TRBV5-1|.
TGCGCCAGCAGCTCATCACCGACAGGGCTTGGCTACACCTTC
CASSSSPTGLGYTF
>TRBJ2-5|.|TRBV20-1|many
TGCAGTGCCGATCCAGGGGCCCAAGAGACCCAGTACTTC
CSADPGAQETQYF
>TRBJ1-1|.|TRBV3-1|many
TGTGCCAGCAGCCATTACCCGGGAACAAATGAAGCTTTCTTT
CASSHYPGTNEAFF
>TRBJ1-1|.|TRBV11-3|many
TGTGCCAGCAGCTTCGGGCAGGGCACTGAAGCTTTCTTT
CASSFGQGTEAFF
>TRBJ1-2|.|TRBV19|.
TGTGCCAGTAGTACTGGGGCCACAAACTATGGCTACACCTTC
CASSTGATNYGYTF
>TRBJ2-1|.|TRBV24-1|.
TGTGCCACCAGTGATTTACAGGGAGGAACACTCAATGAGCAGTTCTTC
CATSDLQGGTLNEQFF